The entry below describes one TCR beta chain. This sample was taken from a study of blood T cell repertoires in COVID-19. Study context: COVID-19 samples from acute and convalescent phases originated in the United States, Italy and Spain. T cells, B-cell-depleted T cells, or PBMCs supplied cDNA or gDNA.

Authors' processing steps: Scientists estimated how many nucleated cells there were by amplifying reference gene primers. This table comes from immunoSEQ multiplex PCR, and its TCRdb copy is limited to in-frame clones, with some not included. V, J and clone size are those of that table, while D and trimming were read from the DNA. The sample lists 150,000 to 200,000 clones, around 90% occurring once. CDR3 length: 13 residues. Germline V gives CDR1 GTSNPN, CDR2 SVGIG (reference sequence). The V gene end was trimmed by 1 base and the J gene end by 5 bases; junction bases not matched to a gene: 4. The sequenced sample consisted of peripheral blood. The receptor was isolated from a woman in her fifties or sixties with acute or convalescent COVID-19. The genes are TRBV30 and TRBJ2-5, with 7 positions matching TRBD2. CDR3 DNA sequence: TGTGCCTGGAGTGGGCTAGCGGTGGAGACCCAGTACTTC. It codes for CAWSGLAVETQYF. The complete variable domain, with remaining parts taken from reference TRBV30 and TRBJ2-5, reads SQTIHQWPATLVQPVGSPLSLECTVEGTSNPNLYWYRQAAGRGLQLLFYSVGIGQISSEVPQNLSASRPQDRQFILSSKKLLLSDSGFYLCAWSGLAVETQYFGPGTRLLVL.